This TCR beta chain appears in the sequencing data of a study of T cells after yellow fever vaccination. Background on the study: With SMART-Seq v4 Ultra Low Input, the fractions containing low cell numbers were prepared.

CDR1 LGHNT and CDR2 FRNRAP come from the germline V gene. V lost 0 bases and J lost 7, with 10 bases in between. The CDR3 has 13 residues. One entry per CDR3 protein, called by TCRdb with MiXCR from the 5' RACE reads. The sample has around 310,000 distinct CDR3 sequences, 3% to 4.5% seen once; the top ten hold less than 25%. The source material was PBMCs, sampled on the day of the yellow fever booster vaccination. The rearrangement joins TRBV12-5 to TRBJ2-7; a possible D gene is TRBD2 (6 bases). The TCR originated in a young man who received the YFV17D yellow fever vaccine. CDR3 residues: CASGLVGGIEQYV. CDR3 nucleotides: TGTGCTAGTGGTTTGGTGGGGGGAATTGAGCAGTACGTC.